This T cell receptor beta chain was sequenced during a study of response to subunit inactivated influenza vaccine. General observations from the study: Seasonal influenza vaccination, on each occasion, was suggested by the authors to recruit few new T cells.

Each CDR3 protein is one row after TCRdb ran MiXCR on the RT-PCR reads. Here the sample spans roughly 670,000 distinct CDR3 sequences, about 14% being singletons. Comments on this clonotype: Its matching antigen is unknown.

Germline V gene data show CDR1 as SGHTA and CDR2 as FQGTGA. CDR3 length: 13 amino acids. With 5 bases clipped from V and 9 bases from J, the junction kept 4 bases outside the gene matches. The chain combines TRBV7-3 with TRBJ2-1; 10 bases agree with TRBD2. The TCR originated in a man aged 50 or older who received an inactivated influenza vaccine. This specimen was PBMCs from blood, taken less than 15 days before vaccination. The CDR3 protein is CASSARLAGEQFF. DNA for the CDR3: TGTGCCAGCAGCGCCAGACTAGCGGGTGAGCAGTTCTTC.